These 2 T cell receptor beta chains were sequenced from one sample in a study of blood T cell repertoires in COVID-19. Some clones are missing from TCRdb's copy, which holds only in-frame ones; the method was immunoSEQ multiplex PCR. Seen here are about 310,000 clones, roughly 87% observed once, and the top ten hold more than 8.5%. The sequencing input was PBMCs or T cells enriched from blood (not recorded which). The receptors derive from a woman aged 18-29 years who had recovered from COVID-19.

CDR3 residues: CASSPQPGQGNEKLFF. The CDR3 DNA reads as TGCGCCAGCAGCCCGCAGCCGGGACAGGGTAATGAAAAACTGTTTTTT. The V call is TRBV5-1, the J call TRBJ1-4; 9 bases match TRBD1. V lost 4 bases and J lost 4; bases outside the gene matches: 8. Germline-derived CDR1 and CDR2 are SGHRS and YFSETQ. The CDR3 totals 16 residues.

The gene calls are TRBV9 and TRBJ1-5; maybe TRBD1 (6 bases). V was trimmed by 4 bases and J by 8 bases, leaving 13 bases between them. Germline V lookup: CDR1 SGDLS, CDR2 YYNGEE. This CDR3 comprises 13 residues. The CDR3 sequence: CASSPRGWEPQHF. Here the CDR3 DNA reads TGTGCCAGCAGCCCTAGGGGGTGGGAGCCCCAGCATTTT.